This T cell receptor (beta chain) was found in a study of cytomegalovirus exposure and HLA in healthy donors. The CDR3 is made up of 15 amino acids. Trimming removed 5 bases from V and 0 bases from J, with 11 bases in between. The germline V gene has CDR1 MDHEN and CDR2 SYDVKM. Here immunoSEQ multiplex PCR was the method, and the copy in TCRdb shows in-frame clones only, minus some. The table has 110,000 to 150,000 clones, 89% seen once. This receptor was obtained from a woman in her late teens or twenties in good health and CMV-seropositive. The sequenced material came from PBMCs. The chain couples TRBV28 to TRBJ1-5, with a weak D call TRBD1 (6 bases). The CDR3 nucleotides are TGTGCCAGCAGTGGGGACACCCATAGCAATCAGCCCCAGCATTTT. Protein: CASSGDTHSNQPQHF.